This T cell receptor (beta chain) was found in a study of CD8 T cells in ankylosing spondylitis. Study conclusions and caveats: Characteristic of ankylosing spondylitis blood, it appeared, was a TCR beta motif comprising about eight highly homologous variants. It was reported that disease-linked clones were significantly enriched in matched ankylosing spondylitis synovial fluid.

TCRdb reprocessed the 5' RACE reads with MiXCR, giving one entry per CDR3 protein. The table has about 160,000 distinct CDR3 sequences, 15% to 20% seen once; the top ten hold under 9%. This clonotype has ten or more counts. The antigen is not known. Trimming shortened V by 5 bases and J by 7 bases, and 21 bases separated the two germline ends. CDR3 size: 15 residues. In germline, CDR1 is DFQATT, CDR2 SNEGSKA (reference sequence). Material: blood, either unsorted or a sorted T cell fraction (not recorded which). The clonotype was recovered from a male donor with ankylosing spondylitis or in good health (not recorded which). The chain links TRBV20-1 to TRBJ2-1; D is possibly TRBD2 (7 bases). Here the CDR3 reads CSAGRGGDPRNEQFF. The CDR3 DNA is TGCAGTGCTGGGAGGGGGGGGGACCCTCGTAATGAGCAGTTCTTC.